The T cell receptor beta chain described here comes from a study of blood T cells in healthy people across ages. Study-level points and caveats: Naive T cell percentage and TCR beta diversity correlated strongly.

The CDR3 covers 12 residues. Trimming shortened V by 0 bases and J by 8 bases, and 7 bases separated the two germline ends. Germline-derived CDR1 and CDR2 are ENHRY and SYGVKD. Concerning this clonotype: Its antigen is currently unknown.

Isolated per sample were at least 6 million PBMCs. Total RNA was extracted at no less than 6 micrograms per sample. A sample-barcoded 5' primer and a J-beta primer mix were used in a second PCR of roughly 7 to 11 cycles. TCRdb recomputed calls from the 5' RACE reads with MiXCR, one row per CDR3 protein. The repertoire holds roughly 1,100,000 distinct CDR3 sequences, with approximately 26% as singletons. The data were also submitted as part of a second study, on T cells of mothers and their children. This second study says: Samples came from a few healthy Caucasian mothers and their six children.

V gene TRBV10-3 combines with J gene TRBJ1-1; D call uncertain. This receptor was identified in a girl aged 2 to 9 in good health. Sequencing was performed on blood. The CDR3 here is CAISESRGEAFF. The CDR3 nucleotides are TGTGCCATCAGTGAGTCAAGAGGAGAAGCTTTCTTT.